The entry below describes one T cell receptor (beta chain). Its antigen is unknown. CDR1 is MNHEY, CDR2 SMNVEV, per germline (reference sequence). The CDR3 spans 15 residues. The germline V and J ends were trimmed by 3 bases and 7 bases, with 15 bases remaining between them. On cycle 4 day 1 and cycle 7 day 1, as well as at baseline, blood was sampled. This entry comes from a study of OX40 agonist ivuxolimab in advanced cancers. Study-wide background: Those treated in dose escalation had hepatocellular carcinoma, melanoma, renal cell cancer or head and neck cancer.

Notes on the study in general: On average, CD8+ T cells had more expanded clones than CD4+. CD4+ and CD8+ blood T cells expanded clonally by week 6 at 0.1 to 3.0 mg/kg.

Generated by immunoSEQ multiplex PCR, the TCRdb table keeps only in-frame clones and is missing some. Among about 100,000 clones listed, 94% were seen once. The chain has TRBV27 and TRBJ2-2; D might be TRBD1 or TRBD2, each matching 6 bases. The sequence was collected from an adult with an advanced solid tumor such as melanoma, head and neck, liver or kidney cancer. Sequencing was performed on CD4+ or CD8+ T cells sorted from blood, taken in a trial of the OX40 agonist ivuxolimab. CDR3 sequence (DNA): TGTGCCAGCAGTTTTTCCGGGGGCGAAAACGGGGAGCTGTTTTTT. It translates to CASSFSGGENGELFF.